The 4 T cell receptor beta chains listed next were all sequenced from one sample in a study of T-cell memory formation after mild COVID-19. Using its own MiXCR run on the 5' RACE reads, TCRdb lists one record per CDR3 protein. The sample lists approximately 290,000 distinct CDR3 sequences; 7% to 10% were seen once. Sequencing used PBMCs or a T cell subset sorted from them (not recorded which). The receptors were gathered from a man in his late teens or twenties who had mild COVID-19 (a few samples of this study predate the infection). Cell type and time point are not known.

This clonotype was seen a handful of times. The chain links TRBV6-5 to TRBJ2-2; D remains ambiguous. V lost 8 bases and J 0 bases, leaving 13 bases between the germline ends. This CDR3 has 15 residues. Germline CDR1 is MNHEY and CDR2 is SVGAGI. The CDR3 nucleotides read TGTGCCAGCTCAATAACTCGGACGAACACCGGGGAGCTGTTTTTT. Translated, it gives CASSITRTNTGELFF.

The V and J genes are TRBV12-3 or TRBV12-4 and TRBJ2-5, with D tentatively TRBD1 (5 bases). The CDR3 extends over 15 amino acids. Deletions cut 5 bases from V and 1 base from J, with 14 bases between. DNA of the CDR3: TGTGCCAGCAGTCCCTCGACAGCTCCCCAAGAGACCCAGTACTTC. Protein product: CASSPSTAPQETQYF.

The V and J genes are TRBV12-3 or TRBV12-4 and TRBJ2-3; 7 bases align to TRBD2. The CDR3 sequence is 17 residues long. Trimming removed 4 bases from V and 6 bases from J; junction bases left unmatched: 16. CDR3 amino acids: CASSWSRDYFGSDTQYF. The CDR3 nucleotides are TGTGCCAGCAGTTGGTCCCGGGACTATTTCGGTAGTGATACGCAGTATTTT.

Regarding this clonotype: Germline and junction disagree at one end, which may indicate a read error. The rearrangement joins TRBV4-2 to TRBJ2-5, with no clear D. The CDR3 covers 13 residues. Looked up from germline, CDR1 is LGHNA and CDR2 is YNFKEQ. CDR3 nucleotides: TGTGCCAGCAGCCACGTGGTGCAGGAGACTCAGTACTTC. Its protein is CASSHVVQETQYF.